Given below is one TCR beta chain in context. What it recognizes is unknown. The sample belongs to a study of cytomegalovirus exposure and HLA in healthy donors. Study in general: Out of 398 genotyped donors, roughly 78% belonged to the Caucasian-associated ancestry cluster.

The study's findings and limits: The majority of TCR sequences were rare, yet some public TCRs appeared in many donors. A later examination showed that TCR association rates differed by HLA locus, with DRB1 most and HLA-C fewest.

Primers: 60 Vbeta forward and 13 Jbeta reverse. TCRdb keeps only in-frame clones here, not all; method: immunoSEQ multiplex PCR. The sample lists approximately 170,000 clones; 80% were seen once. V trimming: 5 bases; J trimming: 11 bases; junction bases outside the gene matches: 3. The germline CDR1 and CDR2 sequences are SGHNT and YENEEA. This CDR3 is built from 11 residues. The V call is TRBV11-3, the J call TRBJ1-1; 9 nucleotides match TRBD1. The specimen sequenced was PBMCs. The origin of this receptor is a woman between 50 and 59 years old in good health and CMV-seropositive. The CDR3 is CASSGTGRAFF. CDR3 DNA sequence: TGTGCCAGCAGCGGGACAGGGAGGGCTTTCTTT.